Below, 5 T cell receptor beta chains from the same sample are listed, as sequenced in a study of identical twins. TCRdb passed the 5' RACE reads through MiXCR, listing each CDR3 protein once. The profile shows a few hundred thousand distinct CDR3 sequences, 9% to 10% of them singletons. The material sequenced was naive T cells sorted from blood. These TCRs come from a woman aged 50 to 60 in good health.

This clonotype was observed a few times. V usage is TRBV27 and J usage is TRBJ2-2; D is undetermined. CDR3 length: 15 amino acids. Germline V gene sequence: CDR1 MNHEY, CDR2 SMNVEV (reference sequence). V gave up 3 bases and J gave up 0 bases, with 8 bases separating them. The CDR3: CASSFRISNTGELFF. For the CDR3, the DNA is TGTGCCAGCAGTTTCCGCATTTCGAACACCGGGGAGCTGTTTTTT.

The sample holds a few counts of this clonotype. The chain carries TRBV30 and TRBJ1-6; D is undetermined. There are 15 residues in the CDR3. Germline lookup yields CDR1 GTSNPN and CDR2 SVGIG (reference sequence). The V gene lost 3 bases and the J gene lost 8 bases, with 17 bases spanning the gap. The CDR3 nucleotides are TGTGCCTGGAGGAGGGATCCGACGGCCTATTCACCCCTCCACTTT. This sequence encodes CAWRRDPTAYSPLHF. The full variable domain, completed using reference TRBV30 and TRBJ1-6, is SQTIHQWPATLVQPVGSPLSLECTVEGTSNPNLYWYRQAAGRGLQLLFYSVGIGQISSEVPQNLSASRPQDRQFILSSKKLLLSDSGFYLCAWRRDPTAYSPLHFGNGTRLTVT.

The sample holds many counts of this clonotype. The V call is TRBV29-1, the J call TRBJ2-5; D remains unclear. With 7 bases removed from V and 3 bases from J, the gap between germline ends came to 9 bases. Germline V lookup: CDR1 SQVTM, CDR2 ANQGSEA. This CDR3 contains 11 residues. For the CDR3, the DNA is TGCAGCGGCAGACGAAAAGAGACCCAGTACTTC. Its translation is CSGRRKETQYF.

The chain recombines TRBV7-2 with TRBJ1-2; 8 bases match TRBD1. This CDR3 has 14 residues. Germline CDR1 reads SGHTA; CDR2 reads FQGNSA. V dropped 5 bases and J dropped 5; count of bases not matched to a gene: 7. CDR3 sequence reads: CASSRGQGKYGYTF. The CDR3 DNA reads TGTGCCAGCAGCAGAGGACAGGGCAAGTATGGCTACACCTTC.

This clonotype appeared many times. The genes are TRBV6-6 and TRBJ2-2, with 8 bases fitting TRBD1. Trimming cost V 5 bases and J 10 bases; bases outside gene matches: 6. Germline V lookup: CDR1 MNHNY, CDR2 SVGAGI (reference sequence). CDR3 length: 13 amino acids. The CDR3 is CASSETGVSELFF. The CDR3, as DNA: TGTGCCAGCAGTGAGACAGGGGTGTCGGAGCTGTTTTTT.